This T cell receptor beta chain was sequenced in a study of T-cell memory formation after mild COVID-19. TCRdb called the 5' RACE reads again in MiXCR, with one record for every CDR3 protein. There are about 250,000 distinct CDR3 sequences in the sample; 15% occur only once, and 2.1% lies in the top ten. CDR1 SGHTA and CDR2 FQGNSA come from the germline V gene. The CDR3 is 16 residues long. Trimming took off 1 base at V and 0 bases at J, with 10 bases between the two ends. The sequenced material came from PBMCs or a T cell subset sorted from them (not recorded which). The sequence was collected from an adult woman who had mild COVID-19 (a few samples of this study predate the infection). Cell type and time point are not known. V is TRBV7-2 and J is TRBJ2-1; D perhaps matches TRBD2 (6 bases). For the CDR3, the DNA is TGTGCCAGCAGCTTAGACGGGGGACTCTCCTACAATGAGCAGTTCTTC. Its protein is CASSLDGGLSYNEQFF.